The T cell receptor (beta chain) under discussion was sequenced for a study of CD8+ T cells in alopecia areata (dated 2018 in TCRdb). For the wider study: Treated patients were enrolled in an open-label pilot trial of oral tofacitinib, 5 to 10 mg twice daily, for moderate-to-severe alopecia areata. In treated patients, disease severity was measured using the SALT score, which gives the percentage of scalp surface area affected. RNA was obtained with the PAXgene miRNA kit for fixed scalp, the miRNeasy kit for PBMCs, and the RNeasy kit for mouse skin. Biopsies were taken from tofacitinib-treated patients at baseline and again at 4 and 24 weeks into treatment, and several of those patients also had a later scalp biopsy. Scalp clonality was compared among normal scalp (n=4), patchy alopecia areata scalp (n=8), and alopecia totalis/universalis scalp (n=8). In both human patients and the C3H/HeJ mouse model, the study applied high-throughput TCRbeta sequencing to look at T cell clonal expansion in alopecia areata. In humans, TCRbeta sequencing was performed on scalp tissue and on sorted CD4+ and CD8+ peripheral blood T cells from healthy controls and from patients with patchy or totalis/universalis alopecia areata. Tofacitinib was given for 6 to 18 months, followed by 6 months of follow-up off drug to assess delayed response and recurrence. TCRbeta CDR3 regions were amplified by immunoSEQ multiplex PCR using 35 Vbeta forward and 13 Jbeta reverse primers.

Broader findings and caveats from the paper: Because the treated cohort was small and had only one nonresponder, larger studies are needed to examine links between baseline CD8+ expansion and response. Compared with normal scalp, lesional scalp had higher clonality and more expanded CD8+ clones, particularly in alopecia totalis/universalis, a pattern that suggests antigenic drive. TCR sequences shared between patients were less clear than in mice, possibly partly because of HLA diversity in the patient population. Scalp TCR repertoire analysis is complicated because resident alphabeta T cells in normal human skin are also sequenced, whereas mouse skin is dominated by gammadelta T cells. Tofacitinib significantly lowered scalp clonality and the number of expanded CD8+ clones among the top 100 scalp clones. Many expanded lesional clones persisted in scalp and blood during tofacitinib treatment, which may partly explain relapse after stopping treatment.

The sample's time point label, decoded: about 25 weeks on oral tofacitinib. In light of the paper, this sample's treatment or condition label describes: oral pan-JAK inhibitor, 5-10 mg twice daily. From alopecia areata patients, peripheral blood was collected along with lesional scalp punch biopsies. PBMCs were isolated by density centrifugation and stained for CD3, CD4 and CD8, and CD4+ and CD8+ T cells were sorted on a FACSAria. To prepare the library, the immunoSEQ multiplex PCR assay was applied. For TCR sequencing, RNA was extracted from every sample and reverse transcribed into cDNA to serve as template. SuperScript III was used for first-strand cDNA synthesis, primed with a 2:1 mix of oligo-dT and random hexamers. A synthetic immune receptor repertoire was used to assess amplification bias, and residual bias was removed computationally. From the authors' description of their analysis: Raw reads were preprocessed to remove errors, and CDR3 was defined according to IMGT conventions as the region from the conserved cysteine to phenylalanine. Clonality was computed by normalizing Shannon entropy by log2 of the number of productive unique TCRs and subtracting the result from 1. CD4 or CD8 identity of scalp clones was inferred by cross-referencing scalp TCRbeta sequences with sorted blood CD4 and CD8 repertoires. Held by TCRdb, this immuneACCESS table contains in-frame sequences only and omits some clones. Under half of the omission traces to an unresolved V gene where checked; the cause of the rest is unknown. That table gives V, J and clone size, and the DNA gave D and trimming. The sample table shows 150,000 to 200,000 clones, and less than 70% are seen once. The ten top clones hold 10% to 11% of the sample.

From cysteine to phenylalanine, the CDR3 is 15 amino acids long. The sequence is cut down to CDR3 DNA, 45 bases in frame from base 1. The germline V gene (reference sequence) yields LNHNV for CDR1 and YYDKDF for CDR2. Cut back by 3 bases and 0 bases, the V and J ends lie 12 bases apart. About this clone: No cognate antigen has been identified for it. No clone much larger than this one lies a single base away; base qualities are absent.

Recombination connected TRBV15 to TRBJ2-7; no D gene can be assigned with confidence. This TCR derives from a human donor with alopecia areata. The starting material was CD8+ T cells sorted from blood, obtained at week 24, from a patient treated with tofacitinib. The DNA sequence reads TGTGCCACCAGCAGCGAAACGGGTAGCTCCTACGAGCAGTACTTC. This yields the protein CATSSETGSSYEQYF.